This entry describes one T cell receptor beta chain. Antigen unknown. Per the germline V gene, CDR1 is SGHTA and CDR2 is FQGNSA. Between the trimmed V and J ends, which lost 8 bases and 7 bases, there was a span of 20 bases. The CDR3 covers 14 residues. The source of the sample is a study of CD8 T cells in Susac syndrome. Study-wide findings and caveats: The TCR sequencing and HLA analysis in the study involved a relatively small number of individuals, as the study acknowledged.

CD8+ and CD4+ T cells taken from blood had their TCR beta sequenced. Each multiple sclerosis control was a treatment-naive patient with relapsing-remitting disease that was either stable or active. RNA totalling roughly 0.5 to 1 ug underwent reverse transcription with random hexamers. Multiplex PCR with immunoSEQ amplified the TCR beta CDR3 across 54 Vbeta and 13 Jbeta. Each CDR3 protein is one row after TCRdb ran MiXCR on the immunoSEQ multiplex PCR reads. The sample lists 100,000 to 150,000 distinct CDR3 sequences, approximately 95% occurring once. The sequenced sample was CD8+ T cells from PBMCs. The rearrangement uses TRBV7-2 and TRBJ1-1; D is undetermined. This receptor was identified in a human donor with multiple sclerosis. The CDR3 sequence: CASSDPGLSNEAFF. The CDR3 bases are TGTGCCAGCTCTGACCCGGGCTTATCAAATGAAGCTTTCTTT.